The next 9 T cell receptor beta chains were all read from a single sample in a study of shared clonotypes between healthy human individuals. Assay used: immunoSEQ multiplex PCR; TCRdb lists only in-frame clones, some missing. Here the sample spans around 1.4 million clones, approximately 98.5% being singletons. Sequenced material: naive CD4+ T cells sorted from blood. Subset given: CD45RA+ positively selected. Source of these receptors: a man aged 25-45 years in good health.

This chain joins TRBV7-8 and TRBJ2-7; D gene unclear. The germline V gene has CDR1 SGHVS and CDR2 FQNEAQ. The CDR3 is 15 amino acids. Trimming left V 3 bases short and J 9 bases short, with 21 bases between. In nucleotides, the CDR3 is TGTGCCAGCAGCTTGGAAGGACGGCGTCTACGAGGGCAGTACTTC. Translation gives CASSLEGRRLRGQYF.

This clone was recorded only once. This chain uses TRBV4-3 with TRBJ1-4; no definite D call. Looked up from germline, CDR1 is LGHNA and CDR2 is YSLEER. This CDR3 is 13 amino acids long. Trimming took off 2 bases at V and 5 bases at J, with 6 bases between the two ends. CDR3 loop: CASSQIRNEKLFF. The CDR3 DNA reads as TGCGCCAGCAGCCAAATACGGAATGAAAAACTGTTTTTT.

The chain links TRBV15 to TRBJ1-5, with D unclear. The germline CDR1 and CDR2 sequences are LNHNV and YYDKDF (reference sequence). V was cut by 0 bases and J by 7 bases, with 13 bases left in between. This CDR3 is built from 15 residues. The CDR3 DNA reads TGTGCCACCAGCAGAGATGTCTCGGGAAGGCAGCCCCAGCATTTT. This translates into CATSRDVSGRQPQHF.

The chain carries TRBV7-2 and TRBJ1-1; D unresolved. The germline V and J ends were trimmed by 5 bases and 1 base, with 11 bases remaining between them. Germline V CDR1 and CDR2: SGHTA, FQGNSA. CDR3 length equals 14 residues. The CDR3 region has the DNA TGTGCCAGCAGCCACGGACGGGGGAACACTGAAGCTTTCTTT. Its protein product is CASSHGRGNTEAFF.

The chain employs TRBV6-5 and TRBJ1-5; D uncertain. The CDR3 is made up of 15 amino acids. Germline CDR1 and CDR2: MNHEY and SVGAGI. V was pared by 0 bases and J by 3 bases, with 9 bases between. This chain's CDR3 is CASSYSDPINQPQHF. The CDR3 DNA reads as TGTGCCAGCAGTTACTCGGATCCGATCAATCAGCCCCAGCATTTT.

The chain joins TRBV5-1 to TRBJ2-1, with no clear D. V was clipped by 4 bases and J by 2 bases, with 13 bases between them. The CDR3 loop spans 15 amino acids. Germline loops: CDR1 SGHRS, CDR2 YFSETQ. The DNA of the CDR3 is TGCGCCAGCAGCGGCAGCGTTGCCCCCTACAATGAGCAGTTCTTC. Residues: CASSGSVAPYNEQFF.

The V and J genes are TRBV29-1 and TRBJ2-7; 9 bases agree with TRBD1. The CDR3 spans 16 residues. Losses at the gene ends were 0 bases for V and 5 bases for J; bases not matched to a gene: 11. Germline values: CDR1 SQVTM, CDR2 ANQGSEA. This CDR3 is CSVEDRLGTGRNEQYF. CDR3 nucleotide sequence: TGCAGCGTTGAAGATCGGTTGGGGACAGGGAGGAACGAGCAGTACTTC.

The V and J genes are TRBV9 and TRBJ2-2; D might be TRBD1 or TRBD2, each matching 5 bases. Trimming left V 7 bases short and J 1 base short, with 17 bases between. Germline V CDR1 and CDR2: SGDLS, YYNGEE. The CDR3 loop spans 16 amino acids. CDR3 amino acids: CASLSGADLNTGELFF. The CDR3 DNA is TGTGCCAGCTTGTCCGGGGCGGACCTGAACACCGGGGAGCTGTTTTTT.

This chain links TRBV27 with TRBJ2-5, with D possibly matching TRBD2 (6 bases). The germline gives CDR1 MNHEY, CDR2 SMNVEV (reference sequence). V dropped 6 bases and J dropped 2 bases, with 10 bases sitting between them. CDR3 length equals 13 residues. As DNA, the CDR3 is TGTGCCAGCAGCTGGGACTCACAAGAGACCCAGTACTTC. Translated, it gives CASSWDSQETQYF.